Sequencing of this T cell receptor beta chain was carried out in a study of blood T cells in healthy people across ages (dated by TCRdb to 2013 to 2016). Regarding the study in general: In model experiments, template switching captured roughly one uniquely barcoded TCR beta cDNA molecule for every two T cells. The donors were divided into four age groups: young (average 16 years), middle-aged (under 40), aged (approximately 62) and long-lived (about 80). To track age-related changes in TCR beta repertoire diversity, the study relied on deep sequencing normalized with unique cDNA molecular identifiers. The study analyzed two additional independent replicas of 1 million unique cDNA reads from the same blood draw for two donors, one aged 18 to 30 and one aged 80 or older. Donors of different ages were randomly distributed across sequencing lanes to avoid experimental bias.

Concerning this clonotype itself: The target of this receptor is not known. There are no base qualities to consult, and no much larger clone falls within one base.

Library prep was done by 5' RACE. This sample was sequenced with an Illumina HiSeq 2500. A second about 7 to 11 cycle PCR used a sample-barcoded 5' primer and a J-beta primer mix. A template-switch 5' adaptor carrying 12 random nucleotides introduced a unique molecular identifier onto each TCR beta cDNA molecule. Each sample yielded at least 2.5 million CDR3-containing paired-end reads. First-strand cDNA synthesis was performed from all RNA using the Mint cDNA synthesis kit, with priming by a TRBC-specific oligonucleotide. After uracil-DNA glycosylase treatment, a first 18-cycle PCR used universal primers M1SS and BC2_uni_R on all cDNA. The source study handled its data this way. Each sample was normalized by randomly selecting 1 million high-quality reads, each carrying a distinct molecular identifier. Reads with shared molecular identifiers were discarded instead of being binned into consensus sequences. MiTCR, set to a Q25 quality threshold and the strictest error-elimination algorithm, was used for CDR3 identification, clonotype clustering and error correction. A nonparametric unseen species model using Euler transformation provided a lower-bound estimate of total TCR beta diversity. TCRdb took the public reads, trimmed them with fastp at Q25, ran MiXCR for clone calling and kept in-frame beta chains. Rows are unified per CDR3 protein, each entry keeping the most common DNA and genes. These V and J calls derive from TCRdb rather than the authors' analysis. In all, the sample holds around 800,000 distinct CDR3 sequences, and under 55% of those were seen once. About 21% of the sample rests with the top ten.

Points the paper makes about the study in general: Bulk unsorted PBMC profiling prevented conclusive comparison of naive and antigen-experienced compartments. Compared with the aged group, more naive CD4+ T cells, fewer expanded clones and increased TCR diversity were shown by the long-lived group, suggesting age selection. Observed TCR beta diversity correlated strongly with the percentage of naive T cells measured by flow cytometry. Estimates of total diversity based on one million sequenced T cells were considered lower bounds and underestimates. Because donor CMV infection status was unknown, age-related changes in expanded clonotypes were potentially confounded. As age increased, observed TCR beta diversity per million T cells dropped in a roughly linear way, and a significant reduction was already evident by age 40.

The approximately 39 donors, aged about 6 to 95 years, were systemically healthy Caucasian individuals from Russia. Each donor gave about 11 milliliters of peripheral blood, drawn into EDTA-treated Vacutainer tubes. PBMCs were isolated by Ficoll-Paque density-gradient centrifugation, with at least 7 million obtained per sample. Trizol reagent was used to extract total RNA from PBMCs, with at least 6 micrograms per sample. Naive CD45RAhigh/CD27high T cell percentages were measured by flow cytometry on a PBMC aliquot from every donor. Relative to germline, V is missing 3 bases and J is missing 3 bases, with 6 bases of the junction outside any gene match. Taken from the germline V gene, the CDR1 and CDR2 loops are SGHRS and YFSETQ. Counted from cysteine to phenylalanine, this CDR3 has 15 amino acids. The kept DNA is CDR3 alone, 45 bases in frame from the first base.

Sample: blood. The clonotype comes from a man between 60 and 75 years old in good health. The chain employs TRBV5-1 and TRBJ2-1; 7 bases in the junction line up with TRBD2. The bases are TGCGCCAGCAGCTCAAGCGGGACTGACTACAATGAGCAGTTCTTC. Translated, it gives CASSSSGTDYNEQFF.